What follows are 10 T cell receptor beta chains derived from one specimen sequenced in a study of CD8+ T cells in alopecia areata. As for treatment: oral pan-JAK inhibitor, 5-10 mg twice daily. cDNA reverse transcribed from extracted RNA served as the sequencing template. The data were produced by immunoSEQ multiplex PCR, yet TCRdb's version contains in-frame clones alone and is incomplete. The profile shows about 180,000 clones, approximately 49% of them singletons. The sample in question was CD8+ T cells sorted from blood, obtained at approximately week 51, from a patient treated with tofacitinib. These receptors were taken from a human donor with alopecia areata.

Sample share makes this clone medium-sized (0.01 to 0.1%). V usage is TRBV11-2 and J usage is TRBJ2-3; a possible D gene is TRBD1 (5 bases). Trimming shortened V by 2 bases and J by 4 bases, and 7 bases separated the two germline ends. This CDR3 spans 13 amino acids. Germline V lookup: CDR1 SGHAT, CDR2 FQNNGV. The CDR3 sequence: CASSLWGADTQYF. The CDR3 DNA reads TGTGCCAGCAGCTTATGGGGCGCAGATACGCAGTATTTT.

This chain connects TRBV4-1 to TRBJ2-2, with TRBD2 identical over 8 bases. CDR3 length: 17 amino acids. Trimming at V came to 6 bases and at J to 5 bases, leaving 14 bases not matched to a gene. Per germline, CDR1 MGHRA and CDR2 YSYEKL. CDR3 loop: CASSNRGGGIYTGELFF. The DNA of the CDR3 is TGCGCCAGCAGTAATCGGGGCGGGGGGATCTATACCGGGGAGCTGTTTTTT.

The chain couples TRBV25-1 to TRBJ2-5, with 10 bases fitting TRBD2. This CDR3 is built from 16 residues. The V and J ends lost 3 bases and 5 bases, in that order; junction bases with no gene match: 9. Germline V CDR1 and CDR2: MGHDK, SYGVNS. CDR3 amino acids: CASSDSGGAILETQYF. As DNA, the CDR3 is TGTGCCAGCAGTGACAGCGGGGGGGCCATATTGGAGACCCAGTACTTC.

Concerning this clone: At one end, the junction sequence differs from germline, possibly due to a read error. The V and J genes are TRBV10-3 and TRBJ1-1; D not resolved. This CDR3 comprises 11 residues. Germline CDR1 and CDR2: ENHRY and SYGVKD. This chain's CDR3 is CASSYGTEAFF. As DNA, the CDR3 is TGTGCCAGCAGTTATGGCACTGAAGCTTTCTTT.

CDR3: CASSQGRTGAMSGNTIYF. As DNA, the CDR3 is TGCGCCAGCAGCCAAGGGCGGACAGGGGCGATGAGTGGAAACACCATATATTTT. The chain recombines TRBV4-1 with TRBJ1-3; 9 bases line up with TRBD1. V shed 1 base, J shed 3 bases, and the junction held 10 bases outside the gene matches. This CDR3 comprises 18 residues. Germline V gene lookup returns CDR1 MGHRA and CDR2 YSYEKL.

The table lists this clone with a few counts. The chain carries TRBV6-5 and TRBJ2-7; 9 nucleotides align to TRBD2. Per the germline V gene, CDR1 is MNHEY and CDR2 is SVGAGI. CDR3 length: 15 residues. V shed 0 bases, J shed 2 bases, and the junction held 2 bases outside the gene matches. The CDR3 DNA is TGTGCCAGCAGTTACTCTCCTAGCGGGGCCTACGAGCAGTACTTC. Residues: CASSYSPSGAYEQYF.

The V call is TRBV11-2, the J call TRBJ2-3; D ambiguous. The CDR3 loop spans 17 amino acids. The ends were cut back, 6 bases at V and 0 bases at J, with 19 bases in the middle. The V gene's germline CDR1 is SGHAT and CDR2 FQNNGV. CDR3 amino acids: CASSRTSLAVSTDTQYF. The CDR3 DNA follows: TGTGCCAGCAGTCGAACCTCCTTGGCGGTGAGCACAGATACGCAGTATTTT.

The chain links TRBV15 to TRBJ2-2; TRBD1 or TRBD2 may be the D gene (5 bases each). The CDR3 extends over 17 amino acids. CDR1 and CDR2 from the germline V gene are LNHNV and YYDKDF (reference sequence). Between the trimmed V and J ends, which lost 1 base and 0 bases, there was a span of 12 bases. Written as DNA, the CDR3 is TGTGCCACCAGCAGAGCCAAAGAGGGGACGAACACCGGGGAGCTGTTTTTT. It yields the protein CATSRAKEGTNTGELFF.

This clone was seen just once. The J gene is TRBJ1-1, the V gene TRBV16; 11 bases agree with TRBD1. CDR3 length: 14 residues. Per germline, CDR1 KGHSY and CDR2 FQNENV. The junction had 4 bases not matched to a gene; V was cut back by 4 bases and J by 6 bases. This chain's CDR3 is CASSPGTGGSEAFF. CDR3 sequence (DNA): TGTGCCAGCAGCCCCGGGACAGGGGGTTCTGAAGCTTTCTTT.

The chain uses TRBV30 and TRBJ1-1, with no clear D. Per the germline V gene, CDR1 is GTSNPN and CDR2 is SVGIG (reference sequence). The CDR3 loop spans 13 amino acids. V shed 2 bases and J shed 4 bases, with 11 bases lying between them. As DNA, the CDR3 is TGTGCCTGGAGTTACGGAGGAGGCACTGAAGCTTTCTTT. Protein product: CAWSYGGGTEAFF.